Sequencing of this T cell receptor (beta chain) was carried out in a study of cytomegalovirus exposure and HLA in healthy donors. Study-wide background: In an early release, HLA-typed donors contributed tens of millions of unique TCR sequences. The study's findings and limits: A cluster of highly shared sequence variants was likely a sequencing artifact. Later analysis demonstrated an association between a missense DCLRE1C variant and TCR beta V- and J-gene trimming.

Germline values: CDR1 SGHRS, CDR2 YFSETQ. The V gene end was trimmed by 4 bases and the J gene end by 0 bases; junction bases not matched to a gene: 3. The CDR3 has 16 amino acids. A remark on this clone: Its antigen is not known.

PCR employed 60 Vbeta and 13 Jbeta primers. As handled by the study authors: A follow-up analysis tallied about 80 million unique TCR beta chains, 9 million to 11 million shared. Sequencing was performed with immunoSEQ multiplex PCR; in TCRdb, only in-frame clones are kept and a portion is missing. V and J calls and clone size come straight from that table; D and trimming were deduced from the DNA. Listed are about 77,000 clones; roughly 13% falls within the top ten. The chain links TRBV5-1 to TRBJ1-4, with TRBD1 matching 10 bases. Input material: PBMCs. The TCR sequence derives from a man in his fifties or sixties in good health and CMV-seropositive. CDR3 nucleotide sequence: TGCGCCAGCAGCCCTGGACAGGGGGCAACTAATGAAAAACTGTTTTTT. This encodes CASSPGQGATNEKLFF.